This TCR beta chain was sequenced in a study of T cells after yellow fever vaccination. At the level of the study: In the case of low-cell-number fractions, SMART-Seq v4 Ultra Low Input was used for preparation. Points from the study as a whole: Booster samples showed a return of most primary-vaccination clones (roughly 96% CD4, approximately 88% CD8). Among all clonotypes, a small share was observed in both CD4 and CD8 compartments. FACS-sorted repertoires could contain abundant clonotypes contaminating from the bulk population.

In regard to this clonotype: Its antigen is still unknown.

One entry per CDR3 protein, called by TCRdb with MiXCR from the 5' RACE reads. Here the sample spans roughly 500,000 distinct CDR3 sequences, roughly 21% being singletons. The receptor was isolated from a man in his thirties or forties who received the YFV17D yellow fever vaccine. The source material was PBMCs, sampled 15 days after the yellow fever booster vaccination.

The CDR3 nucleotides are TGTGCCAGTAGTATACAGGGGGGTCAGCCCCAGCATTTT. Residues: CASSIQGGQPQHF. The J gene is TRBJ1-5, the V gene TRBV19, with 7 bases that match TRBD1. The trim removed 2 bases at V and 6 bases at J, leaving 1 base unmatched. There are 13 residues in the CDR3. The germline V gene has CDR1 LNHDA and CDR2 SQIVND (reference sequence).